Following are 3 T cell receptor beta chains from one sample sequenced in a study of OX40 agonist ivuxolimab in advanced cancers. Generated by immunoSEQ multiplex PCR, the TCRdb table keeps only in-frame clones and is missing some. The sample yields approximately 31,000 clones, around 90% seen once. The sequencing here drew on CD4+ or CD8+ T cells sorted from blood, taken in a trial of the OX40 agonist ivuxolimab. The receptors here all came from an adult with an advanced solid tumor such as melanoma, head and neck, liver or kidney cancer.

For this clone: The sample holds other DNA sequences that translate to the same CDR3. The chain joins TRBV4-1 to TRBJ2-7; no clear D. The ends were cut back, 0 bases at V and 3 bases at J, with 6 bases in the middle. Germline lookup yields CDR1 MGHRA and CDR2 YSYEKL. The CDR3 has 13 amino acids. The CDR3 here is CASSQDRVYEQYF. CDR3 DNA: TGCGCCAGCAGCCAAGATCGAGTCTACGAGCAGTACTTC.

This chain's CDR3 is CASSQRKASSTEAFF. CDR3 nucleotides: TGTGCCAGCAGCCAGCGGAAGGCCTCGAGCACTGAAGCTTTCTTT. The chain employs TRBV7-6 and TRBJ1-1; D is ambiguous. Germline assignment: CDR1 SGHVS and CDR2 FNYEAQ. Trimming took off 5 bases at V and 4 bases at J, with 17 bases between the two ends. The CDR3 is 15 residues long.

DNA of the CDR3: TGTGCCAGTAGTATCGGGACAGGTCGGAGAGCTTTCTTT. Amino acid sequence: CASSIGTGRRAFF. This rearrangement joins TRBV19 to TRBJ1-1, with 8 bases identical to TRBD1. This CDR3 comprises 13 residues. Germline CDR1 reads LNHDA; CDR2 reads SQIVND (reference sequence). The V gene end was trimmed by 3 bases and the J gene end by 10 bases; junction bases not matched to a gene: 7.